This T cell receptor beta chain was captured in a study of cytomegalovirus exposure and HLA in healthy donors. Donors were nominally healthy when sampled, though unrecorded immune exposures were likely. Primers included in the PCR were 60 Vbeta and 13 Jbeta primers. Here immunoSEQ multiplex PCR was the method, and the copy in TCRdb shows in-frame clones only, minus some. The sample shows about 110,000 clones, roughly three fifths of them seen only once. V was pared by 10 bases and J by 5 bases, with 10 bases of the junction left unmatched. CDR3 length: 13 residues. Germline-derived CDR1 and CDR2 are SEHNR and FQNEAQ (reference sequence). Findings and limits, study-wide: For most subjects, TCR beta sequences were reported to predict HLA-A and HLA-B alleles with accuracy.

This clone was seen more than once but under ten times. Its antigen is not identified. Specimen: PBMCs. V gene TRBV7-9 combines with J gene TRBJ1-1, with 7 bases identical to TRBD1. This clonotype was obtained from a man aged 30-40 years in good health and CMV-seropositive. CDR3 coding DNA: TGTGCCACCAGGGGGGGGGCGGGTACTGAAGCTTTCTTT. The encoded protein is CATRGGAGTEAFF.